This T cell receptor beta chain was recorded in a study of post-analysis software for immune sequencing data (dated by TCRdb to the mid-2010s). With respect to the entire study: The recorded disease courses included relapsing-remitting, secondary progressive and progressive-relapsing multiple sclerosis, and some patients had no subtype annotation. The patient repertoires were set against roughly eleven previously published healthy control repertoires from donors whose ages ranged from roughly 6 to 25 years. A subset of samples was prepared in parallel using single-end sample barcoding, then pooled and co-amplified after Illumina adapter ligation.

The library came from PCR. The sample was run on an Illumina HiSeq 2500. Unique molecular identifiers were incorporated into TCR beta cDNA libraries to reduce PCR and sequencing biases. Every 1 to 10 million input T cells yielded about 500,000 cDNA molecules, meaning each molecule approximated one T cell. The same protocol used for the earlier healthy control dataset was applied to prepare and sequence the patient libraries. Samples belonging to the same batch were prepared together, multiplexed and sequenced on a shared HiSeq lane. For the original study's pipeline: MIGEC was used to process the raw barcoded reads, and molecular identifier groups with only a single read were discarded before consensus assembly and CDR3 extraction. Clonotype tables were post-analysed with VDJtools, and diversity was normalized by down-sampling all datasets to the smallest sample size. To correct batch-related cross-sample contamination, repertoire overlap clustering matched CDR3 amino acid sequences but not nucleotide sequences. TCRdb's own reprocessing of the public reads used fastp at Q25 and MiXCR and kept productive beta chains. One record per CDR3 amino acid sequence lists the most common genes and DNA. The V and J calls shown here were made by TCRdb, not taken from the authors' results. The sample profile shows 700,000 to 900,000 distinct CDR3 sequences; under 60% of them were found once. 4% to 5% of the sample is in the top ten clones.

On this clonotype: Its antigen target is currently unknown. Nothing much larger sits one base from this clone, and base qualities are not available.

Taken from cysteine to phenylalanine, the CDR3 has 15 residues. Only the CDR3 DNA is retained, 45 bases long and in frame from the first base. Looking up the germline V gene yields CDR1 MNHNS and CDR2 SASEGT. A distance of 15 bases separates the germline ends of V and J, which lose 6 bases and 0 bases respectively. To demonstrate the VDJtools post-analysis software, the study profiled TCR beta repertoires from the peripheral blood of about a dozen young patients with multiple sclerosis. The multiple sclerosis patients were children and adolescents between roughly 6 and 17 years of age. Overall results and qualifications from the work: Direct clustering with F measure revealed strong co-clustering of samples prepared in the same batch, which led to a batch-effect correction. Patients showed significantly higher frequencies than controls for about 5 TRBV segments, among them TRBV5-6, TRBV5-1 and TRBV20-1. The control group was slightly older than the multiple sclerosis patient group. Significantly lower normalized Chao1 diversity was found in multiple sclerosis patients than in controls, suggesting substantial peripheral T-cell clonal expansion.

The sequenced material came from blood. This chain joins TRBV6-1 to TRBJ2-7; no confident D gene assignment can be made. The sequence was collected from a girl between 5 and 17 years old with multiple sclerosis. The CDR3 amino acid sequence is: CASRVLSDSSYEQYF. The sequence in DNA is TGTGCCAGCAGGGTCTTGAGTGATAGCTCCTACGAGCAGTACTTC.